A single sample is the source of the 6 T cell receptor beta chains below, sequenced in a study of T cell changes during pregnancy in multiple sclerosis. Libraries were prepared by immunoSEQ multiplex PCR; TCRdb keeps only in-frame clonotypes and omits some of them. The table lists some 77,000 clones, roughly 90% of them singletons. Sequencing used peripheral blood, obtained before pregnancy. The receptors were gathered from a female donor with multiple sclerosis, enrolled in a pregnancy study.

This clone was counted only a few times. This chain uses TRBV9 with TRBJ1-2; TRBD1 aligns across 10 bases. Germline loops: CDR1 SGDLS, CDR2 YYNGEE. With 0 bases clipped from V and 5 bases from J, the junction kept 4 bases outside the gene matches. This CDR3 has 15 amino acids. CDR3 region: CASSVERDRGYGYTF. The CDR3 DNA reads as TGTGCCAGCAGCGTAGAAAGGGACAGGGGATATGGCTACACCTTC. Full variable domain (outside the CDR3, taken from reference TRBV9 and TRBJ1-2): DSGVTQTPKHLITATGQRVTLRCSPRSGDLSVYWYQQSLDQGLQFLIQYYNGEERAKGNILERFSAQQFPDLHSELNLSSLELGDSALYFCASSVERDRGYGYTFGSGTRLTVV.

The chain joins TRBV9 to TRBJ2-1, with D perhaps matching TRBD2 (6 bases). The CDR3 sequence is 14 residues long. V gave up 3 bases and J gave up 6 bases, with 13 bases separating them. Germline CDR1 and CDR2: SGDLS and YYNGEE. CDR3 bases: TGTGCCAGCAGCGCGCAGGGACTTCGCAATGAGCAGTTCTTC. It codes for CASSAQGLRNEQFF.

In its sample, this clone was seen a few times. The V gene is TRBV7-9, the J gene TRBJ1-3; D ambiguous. Between the trimmed V and J ends, which lost 1 base and 2 bases, there was a span of 6 bases. This CDR3 has 14 residues. Germline V CDR1 and CDR2: SEHNR, FQNEAQ (reference sequence). The CDR3 coding sequence is TGTGCCAGCAGCTTAGGACTCCCTGGAAACACCATATATTTT. The encoded protein is CASSLGLPGNTIYF.

The rearrangement joins TRBV7-2 to TRBJ1-4, with 9 bases matching TRBD1. The CDR3 is 15 residues long. Germline V gene sequence: CDR1 SGHTA, CDR2 FQGNSA. The V and J ends lost 4 bases and 6 bases, in that order; junction bases with no gene match: 6. CDR3 in amino acids: CASSSSGTGHEKLFF. Here the CDR3 DNA reads TGTGCCAGCAGCTCCTCCGGGACAGGGCATGAAAAACTGTTTTTT.

The V and J genes are TRBV23-1 and TRBJ2-1; 8 nucleotides align to TRBD2. TRBV23-1 is an ORF, with its function uncertain. The CDR3 is 14 residues long. The V segment lost 8 bases and the J segment 4 bases; nucleotides outside the gene matches: 7. CDR3 protein: CASRLGGGYNEQFF. CDR3 in DNA: TGCGCCAGCCGTCTCGGCGGGGGGTACAATGAGCAGTTCTTC.

This clone was picked up a small number of times. The chain couples TRBV4-1 to TRBJ2-3, with a weak D call TRBD1 (5 bases). CDR1 MGHRA and CDR2 YSYEKL come from the germline V gene. The ends were cut back, 0 bases at V and 3 bases at J, with 10 bases in the middle. The CDR3 has 15 amino acids. CDR3 loop: CASSQDRDWTDTQYF. The CDR3 coding sequence is TGCGCCAGCAGCCAAGACAGGGATTGGACAGATACGCAGTATTTT.